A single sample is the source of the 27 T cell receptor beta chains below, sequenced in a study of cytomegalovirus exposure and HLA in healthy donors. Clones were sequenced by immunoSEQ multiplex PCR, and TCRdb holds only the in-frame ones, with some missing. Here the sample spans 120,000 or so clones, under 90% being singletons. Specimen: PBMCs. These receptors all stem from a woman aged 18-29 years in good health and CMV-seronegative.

The CDR3: CASSLDGGRAGDEQYF. The DNA of the CDR3 is TGTGCCAGCAGCTTAGATGGCGGGAGGGCCGGGGACGAGCAGTACTTC. This chain connects TRBV7-6 to TRBJ2-7; TRBD2 matches at 9 bases. The length of the CDR3 is 16 residues. The junction had 9 bases not matched to a gene; V was cut back by 1 base and J by 5 bases. Germline lookup yields CDR1 SGHVS and CDR2 FNYEAQ.

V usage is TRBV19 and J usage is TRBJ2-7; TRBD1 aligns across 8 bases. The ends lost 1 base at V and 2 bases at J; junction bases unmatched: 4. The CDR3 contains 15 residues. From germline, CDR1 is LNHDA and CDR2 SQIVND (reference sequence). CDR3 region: CASSIGTGSPYEQYF. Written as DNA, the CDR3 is TGTGCCAGTAGTATAGGGACAGGGTCCCCCTACGAGCAGTACTTC.

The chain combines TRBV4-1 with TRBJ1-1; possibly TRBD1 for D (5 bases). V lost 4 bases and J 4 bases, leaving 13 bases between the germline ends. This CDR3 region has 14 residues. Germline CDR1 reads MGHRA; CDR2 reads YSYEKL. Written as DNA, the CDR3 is TGCGCCAGCAGCCTGGGAGGGGTGTTCACTGAAGCTTTCTTT. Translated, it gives CASSLGGVFTEAFF.

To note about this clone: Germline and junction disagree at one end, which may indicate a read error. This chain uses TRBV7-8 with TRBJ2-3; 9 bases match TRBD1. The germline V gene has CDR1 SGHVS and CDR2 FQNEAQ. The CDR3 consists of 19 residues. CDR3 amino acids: CASSLGWTGDWSSTDAQYF. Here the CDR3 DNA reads TGTGCCAGCAGCTTAGGTTGGACAGGGGATTGGTCTAGCACAGATGCGCAGTATTTT.

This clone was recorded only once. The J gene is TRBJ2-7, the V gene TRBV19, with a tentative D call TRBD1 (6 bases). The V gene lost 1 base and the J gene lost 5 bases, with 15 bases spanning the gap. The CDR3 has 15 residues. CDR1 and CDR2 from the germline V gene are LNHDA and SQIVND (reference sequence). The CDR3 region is CASSIGGRGQDEQYF. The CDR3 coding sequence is TGTGCCAGTAGTATAGGTGGCAGGGGCCAGGACGAGCAGTACTTC.

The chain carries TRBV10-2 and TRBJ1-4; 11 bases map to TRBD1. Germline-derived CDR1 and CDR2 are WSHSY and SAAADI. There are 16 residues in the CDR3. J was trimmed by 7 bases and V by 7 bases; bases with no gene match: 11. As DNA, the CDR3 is TGCGCCAGCACCCGGGACAGGGGGGTCGGGAGTGAAAAACTGTTTTTT. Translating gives CASTRDRGVGSEKLFF.

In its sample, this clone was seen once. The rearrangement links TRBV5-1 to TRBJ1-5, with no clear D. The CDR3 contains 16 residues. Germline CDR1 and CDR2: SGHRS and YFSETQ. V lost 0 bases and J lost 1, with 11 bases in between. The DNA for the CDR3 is TGCGCCAGCAGCTTGGGCGGCTCCGGGAGCAATCAGCCCCAGCATTTT. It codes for CASSLGGSGSNQPQHF.

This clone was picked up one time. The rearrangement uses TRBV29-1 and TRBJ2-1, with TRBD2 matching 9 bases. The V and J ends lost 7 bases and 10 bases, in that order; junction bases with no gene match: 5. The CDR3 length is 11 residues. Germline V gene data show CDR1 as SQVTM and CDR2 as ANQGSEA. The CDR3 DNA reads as TGCAGCGAGATTAGCGGGAGAGAGCAGTTCTTC. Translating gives CSEISGREQFF.

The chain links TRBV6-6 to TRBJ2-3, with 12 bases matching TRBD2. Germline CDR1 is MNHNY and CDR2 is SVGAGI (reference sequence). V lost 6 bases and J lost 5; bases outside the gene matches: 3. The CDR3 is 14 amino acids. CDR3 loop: CASSWTSGEDTQYF. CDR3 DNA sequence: TGTGCCAGCAGCTGGACTAGCGGGGAAGATACGCAGTATTTT.

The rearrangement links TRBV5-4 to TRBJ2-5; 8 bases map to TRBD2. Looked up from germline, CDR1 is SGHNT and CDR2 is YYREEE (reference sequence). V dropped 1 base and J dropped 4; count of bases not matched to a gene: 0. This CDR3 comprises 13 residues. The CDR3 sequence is CASSLREGETQYF. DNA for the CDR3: TGTGCCAGCAGCTTGCGGGAGGGAGAGACCCAGTACTTC.

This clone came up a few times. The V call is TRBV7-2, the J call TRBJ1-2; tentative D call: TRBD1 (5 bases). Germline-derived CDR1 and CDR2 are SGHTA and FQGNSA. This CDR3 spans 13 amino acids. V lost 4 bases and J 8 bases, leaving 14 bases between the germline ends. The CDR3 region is CASSYRGVGGYTF. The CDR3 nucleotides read TGTGCCAGCAGCTACCGGGGGGTAGGAGGCTACACCTTC.

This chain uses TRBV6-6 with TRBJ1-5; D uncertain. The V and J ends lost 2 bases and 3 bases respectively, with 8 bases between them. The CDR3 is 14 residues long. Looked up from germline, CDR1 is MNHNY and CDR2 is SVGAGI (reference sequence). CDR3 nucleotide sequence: TGTGCCAGCAGTTACGCAGGATTCAATCAGCCCCAGCATTTT. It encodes CASSYAGFNQPQHF.

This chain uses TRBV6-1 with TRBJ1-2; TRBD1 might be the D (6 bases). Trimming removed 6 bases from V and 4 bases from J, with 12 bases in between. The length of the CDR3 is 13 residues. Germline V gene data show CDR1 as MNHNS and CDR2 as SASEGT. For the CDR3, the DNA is TGTGCCAGCAGCCGACAGGAGAGCTATGGCTACACCTTC. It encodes CASSRQESYGYTF.

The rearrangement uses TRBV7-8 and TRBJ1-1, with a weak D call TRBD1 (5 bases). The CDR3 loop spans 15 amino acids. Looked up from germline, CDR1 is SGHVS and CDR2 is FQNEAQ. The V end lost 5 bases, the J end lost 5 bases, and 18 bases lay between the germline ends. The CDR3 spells CASSPRVQGKTEAFF. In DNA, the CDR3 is TGTGCCAGCAGCCCAAGGGTCCAGGGAAAAACTGAAGCTTTCTTT.

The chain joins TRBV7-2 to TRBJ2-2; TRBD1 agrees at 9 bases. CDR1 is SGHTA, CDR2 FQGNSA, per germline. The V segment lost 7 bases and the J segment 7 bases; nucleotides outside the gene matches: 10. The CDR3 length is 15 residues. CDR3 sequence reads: CASTLGTGLGGELFF. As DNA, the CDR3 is TGTGCCAGCACCTTGGGGACAGGGTTGGGCGGGGAGCTGTTTTTT.

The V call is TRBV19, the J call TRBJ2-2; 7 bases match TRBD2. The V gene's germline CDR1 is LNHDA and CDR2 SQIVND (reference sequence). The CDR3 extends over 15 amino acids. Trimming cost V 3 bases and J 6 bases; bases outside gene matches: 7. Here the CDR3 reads CASSMGGAAPGELFF. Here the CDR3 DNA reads TGTGCCAGTAGTATGGGAGGGGCCGCCCCCGGGGAGCTGTTTTTT.

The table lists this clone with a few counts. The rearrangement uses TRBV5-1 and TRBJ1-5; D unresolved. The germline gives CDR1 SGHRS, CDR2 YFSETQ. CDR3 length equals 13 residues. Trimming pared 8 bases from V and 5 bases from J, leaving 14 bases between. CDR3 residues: CARDRDAYQPQHF. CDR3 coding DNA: TGCGCCAGGGACCGGGATGCATATCAGCCCCAGCATTTT.

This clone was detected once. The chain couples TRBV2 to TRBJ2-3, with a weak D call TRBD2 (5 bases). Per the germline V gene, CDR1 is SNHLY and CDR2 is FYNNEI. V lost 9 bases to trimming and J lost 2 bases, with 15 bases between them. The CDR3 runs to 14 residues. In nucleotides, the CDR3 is TGTGCCAGTGGAGGCAGACTGTACACAGATACGCAGTATTTT. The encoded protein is CASGGRLYTDTQYF.

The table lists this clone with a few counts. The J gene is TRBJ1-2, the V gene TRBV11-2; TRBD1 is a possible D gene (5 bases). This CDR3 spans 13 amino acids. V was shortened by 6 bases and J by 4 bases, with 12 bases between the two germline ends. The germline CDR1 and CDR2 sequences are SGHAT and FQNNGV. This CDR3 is CASSVQGPYGYTF. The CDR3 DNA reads TGTGCCAGCAGTGTCCAGGGCCCCTATGGCTACACCTTC.

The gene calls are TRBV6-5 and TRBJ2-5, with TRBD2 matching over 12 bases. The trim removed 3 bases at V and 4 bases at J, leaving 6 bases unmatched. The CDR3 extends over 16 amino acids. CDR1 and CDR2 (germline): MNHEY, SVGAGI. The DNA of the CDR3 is TGTGCCAGCAGTTATGCGACTAGCGGGAGTGGAGAGACCCAGTACTTC. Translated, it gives CASSYATSGSGETQYF.

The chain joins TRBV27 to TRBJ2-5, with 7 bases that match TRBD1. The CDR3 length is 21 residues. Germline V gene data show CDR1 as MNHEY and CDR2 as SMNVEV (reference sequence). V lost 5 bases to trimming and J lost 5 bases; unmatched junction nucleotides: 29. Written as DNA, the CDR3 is TGTGCCAGCAGTCCGTCCGCCCCGGGACAGATGCCTTACGGTGGCTTGGAGACCCAGTACTTC. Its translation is CASSPSAPGQMPYGGLETQYF.

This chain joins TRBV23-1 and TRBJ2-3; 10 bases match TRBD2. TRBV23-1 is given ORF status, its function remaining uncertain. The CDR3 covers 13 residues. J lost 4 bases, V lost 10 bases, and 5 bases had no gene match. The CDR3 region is CAKREGRADTQYF. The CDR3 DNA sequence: TGCGCCAAGCGGGAGGGCCGCGCAGATACGCAGTATTTT.

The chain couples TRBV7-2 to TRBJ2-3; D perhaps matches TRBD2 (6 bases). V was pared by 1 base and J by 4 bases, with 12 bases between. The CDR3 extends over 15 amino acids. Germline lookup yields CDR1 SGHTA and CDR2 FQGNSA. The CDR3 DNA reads TGTGCCAGCAGCTTAGTTCCGGGAGTCCCAGATACGCAGTATTTT. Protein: CASSLVPGVPDTQYF.

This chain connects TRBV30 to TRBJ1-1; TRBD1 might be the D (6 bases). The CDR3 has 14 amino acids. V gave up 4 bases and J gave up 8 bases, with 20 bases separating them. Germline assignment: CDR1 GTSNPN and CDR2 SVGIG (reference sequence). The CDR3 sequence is CAWTELNRASEAFF. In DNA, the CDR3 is TGTGCCTGGACCGAACTCAACAGGGCATCAGAAGCTTTCTTT.

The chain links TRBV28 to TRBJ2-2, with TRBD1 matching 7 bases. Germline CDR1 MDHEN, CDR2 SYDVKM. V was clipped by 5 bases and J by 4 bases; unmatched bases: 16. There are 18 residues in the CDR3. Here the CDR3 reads CASSPWFDDRAVTGELFF. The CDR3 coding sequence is TGTGCCAGCAGTCCTTGGTTCGACGACAGGGCGGTCACCGGGGAGCTGTTTTTT.

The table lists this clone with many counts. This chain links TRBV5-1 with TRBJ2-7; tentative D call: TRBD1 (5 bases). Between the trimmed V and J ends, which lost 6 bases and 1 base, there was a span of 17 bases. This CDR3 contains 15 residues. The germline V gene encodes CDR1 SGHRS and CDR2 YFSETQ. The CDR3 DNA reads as TGCGCCAGCACAGACGGACACACCAGGTCCTACGAGCAGTACTTC. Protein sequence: CASTDGHTRSYEQYF. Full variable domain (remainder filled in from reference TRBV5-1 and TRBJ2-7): KAGVTQTPRYLIKTRGQQVTLSCSPISGHRSVSWYQQTPGQGLQFLFEYFSETQRNKGNFPGRFSGRQFSNSRSEMNVSTLELGDSALYLCASTDGHTRSYEQYFGPGTRLTVT.

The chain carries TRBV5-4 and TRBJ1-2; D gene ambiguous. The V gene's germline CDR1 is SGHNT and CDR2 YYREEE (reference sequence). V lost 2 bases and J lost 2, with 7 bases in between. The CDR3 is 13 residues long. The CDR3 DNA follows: TGTGCCAGCAGCTTAGGAGTGAACTATGGCTACACCTTC. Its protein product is CASSLGVNYGYTF.